This T cell receptor (beta chain) was recovered during a study of a mutant IDH1 vaccine in newly diagnosed glioma. On the study more broadly: Vaccine dosing followed radiotherapy by 4-6 weeks, or accompanied temozolomide cycles. It was radiotherapy, temozolomide, or both that patients received previously, with most receiving both.

Clones were sequenced by immunoSEQ multiplex PCR, and TCRdb holds only the in-frame ones, with some missing. The sample carries roughly 130,000 clones, roughly 75% recorded once. Time point in this sample: week 11, during vaccination. Doses of 300 ug of mutant IDH1 20-mer peptide were given with topical imiquimod. Comment on this clone: Its target is unknown. The sample has other DNA sequences that encode this CDR3 too.

Trimming pared 3 bases from V and 3 bases from J, leaving 9 bases between. The length of the CDR3 is 13 residues. The germline gives CDR1 LNHDA, CDR2 SQIVND (reference sequence). Sequences were derived from PBMCs, sampled from a glioma patient whose treatment included an IDH1 peptide vaccine. The sequence was collected from a man aged 40-55 years with glioma. The chain employs TRBV19 and TRBJ2-7; possibly TRBD1 for D (5 bases). The CDR3 DNA is TGTGCCAGTAGTATTGGTCAGGGCTACGAGCAGTACTTC. The encoded protein is CASSIGQGYEQYF.